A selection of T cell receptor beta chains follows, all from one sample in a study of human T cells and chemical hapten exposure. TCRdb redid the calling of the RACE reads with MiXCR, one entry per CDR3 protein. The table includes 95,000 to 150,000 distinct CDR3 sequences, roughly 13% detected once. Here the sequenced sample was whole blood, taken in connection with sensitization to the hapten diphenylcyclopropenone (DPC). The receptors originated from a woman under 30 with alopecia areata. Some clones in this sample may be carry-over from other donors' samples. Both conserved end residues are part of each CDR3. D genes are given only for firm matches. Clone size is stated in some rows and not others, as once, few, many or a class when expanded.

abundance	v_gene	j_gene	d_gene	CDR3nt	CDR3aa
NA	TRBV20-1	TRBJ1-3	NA	TGCAGTGCTAGAGATGGGCCGGACACCATATATTTT	CSARDGPDTIYF
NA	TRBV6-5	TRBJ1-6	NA	TGTGCCAGCAGCGCGGGACTTAATAATTCACCCCTCCACTTT	CASSAGLNNSPLHF
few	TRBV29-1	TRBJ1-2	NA	TGCAGCGTTGAGACCCCAGGCAGCCTCTATGGCTACACCTTC	CSVETPGSLYGYTF
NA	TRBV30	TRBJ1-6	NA	TGTGCCTGGAGTGTACGCAGGTCCTATAATTCACCCCTCCACTTT	CAWSVRRSYNSPLHF
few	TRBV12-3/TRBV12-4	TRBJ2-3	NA	TGTGCCAGCAGACCGGGAGCCACCCAAGATACGCAGTATTTT	CASRPGATQDTQYF
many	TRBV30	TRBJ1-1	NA	TGTGCCATTTCCCGCGGCGGGTTTGGTGAAGCTTTCTTT	CAISRGGFGEAFF
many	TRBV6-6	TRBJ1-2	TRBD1	TGTGCCAGCAGCCTACAGGGGCCCTATGGCTACACCTTC	CASSLQGPYGYTF
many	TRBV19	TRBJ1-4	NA	TGTGCCAGTAGTTTGGGGCAACCGGCGGGTAATGAAAAACTGTTTTTT	CASSLGQPAGNEKLFF
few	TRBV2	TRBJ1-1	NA	TGTGCCAGACGGGAAGGGTACCCGGGCACTGAAGCTTTCTTT	CARREGYPGTEAFF
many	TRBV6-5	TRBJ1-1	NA	TGTGCCAGCATTGGGCGAGGGGTAAGATTGAACACTGAAGCTTTCTTT	CASIGRGVRLNTEAFF
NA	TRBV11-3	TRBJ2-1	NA	TGTGCCAGCAGCTCAGGCTCCCTCGACACTCATGAGCAGTTCTTC	CASSSGSLDTHEQFF
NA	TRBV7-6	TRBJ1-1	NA	TGTGCCAGCAGCCATGGGACTCCCACTGAAGCTTTCTTT	CASSHGTPTEAFF
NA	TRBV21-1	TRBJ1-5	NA	TGTGCCAGCAGCAAAGGGACGAGGGTCAATCAGCCCCAGCATTTT	CASSKGTRVNQPQHF
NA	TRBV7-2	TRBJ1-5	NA	TGTGCCAGCAGCTTAGGGAACAGGGATCAGCCCCAGCATTTT	CASSLGNRDQPQHF
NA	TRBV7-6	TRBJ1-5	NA	TGTGCCAGCAGCTTCATGGGGCAGCCCCAGCATTTT	CASSFMGQPQHF
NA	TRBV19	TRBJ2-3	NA	TGTGCCAGTAGGGAGCCGGGACTTCTCACAGATACGCAGTATTTT	CASREPGLLTDTQYF
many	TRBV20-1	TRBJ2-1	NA	TGCAGTGCGGCTCCTGGTAGTCTCGCCTACAATGAGCAGTTCTTC	CSAAPGSLAYNEQFF
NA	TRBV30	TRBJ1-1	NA	TGTGCCTGGAGTGACCCCACTGAAGCTTTCTTT	CAWSDPTEAFF
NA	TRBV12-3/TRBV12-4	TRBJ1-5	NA	TGTGCCAGCAGTTCGCAGGGGTTCGGTCAGCCCCAGCATTTT	CASSSQGFGQPQHF
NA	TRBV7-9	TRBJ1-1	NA	TGTGCCAGCAGCTTAGATGTCTCAGGGTACACTGAAGCTTTCTTT	CASSLDVSGYTEAFF
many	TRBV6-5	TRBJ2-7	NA	TGTGCCAGCAGAAACCAGGTGGTGCAGTACTTC	CASRNQVVQYF
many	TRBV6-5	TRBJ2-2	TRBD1	TGTGCCAGCAGTTACAGATGGACAGGGAGCACCGGGGAGCTGTTTTTT	CASSYRWTGSTGELFF
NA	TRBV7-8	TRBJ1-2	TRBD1	TGTGCCAGCAGCTTACGACAGGGGACCTATGGCTACACCTTC	CASSLRQGTYGYTF
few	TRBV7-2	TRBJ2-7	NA	TGTGCCAGCAGCTTAGGATTTAGGGCAGCTCCAAGTAACGAGCAGTACTTC	CASSLGFRAAPSNEQYF
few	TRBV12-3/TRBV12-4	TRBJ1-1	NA	TGTGCCAGCACAAAAAGGTCGGGGGGGATGAACACTGAAGCTTTCTTT	CASTKRSGGMNTEAFF